Each of the 10 T cell receptor beta chains below was sequenced from the same sample in a study of OX40 agonist ivuxolimab in advanced cancers. Profiled with immunoSEQ multiplex PCR; TCRdb holds only in-frame clones, not every one. The sample gives 65,000 to 85,000 clones, around 80% of which show up once; 2% to 2.5% is in the top ten. Specimen: CD4+ or CD8+ T cells sorted from blood, collected in a trial of the OX40 agonist ivuxolimab. The receptors shown here come from an adult with an advanced solid tumor such as melanoma, head and neck, liver or kidney cancer.

The chain combines TRBV2 with TRBJ1-1, with D possibly TRBD1 on 5 matching bases. CDR1 is SNHLY and CDR2 is FYNNEI in the germline V gene. The CDR3 has 12 residues. The V end lost 7 bases, the J end lost 3 bases, and 9 bases lay between the germline ends. In nucleotides, the CDR3 is TGTGCCAGCAACGGGGGGTACACTGAAGCTTTCTTT. This translates into CASNGGYTEAFF.

V usage is TRBV7-2 and J usage is TRBJ1-6; the D gene is possibly TRBD1 (5 bases). Germline V lookup: CDR1 SGHTA, CDR2 FQGNSA. V dropped 5 bases and J dropped 1 base, with 15 bases sitting between them. The CDR3 length is 17 residues. CDR3 nucleotide sequence: TGTGCCAGCAGCCCCCAGGGAGTGGGGTCCTATAATTCACCCCTCCACTTT. Its translation is CASSPQGVGSYNSPLHF.

V usage is TRBV29-1 and J usage is TRBJ2-7, with TRBD2 identical over 7 bases. Germline V gene lookup returns CDR1 SQVTM and CDR2 ANQGSEA. The CDR3 loop spans 12 amino acids. The junction had 4 bases not matched to a gene; V was cut back by 5 bases and J by 3 bases. CDR3 sequence (DNA): TGCAGCGTTAATGGGGGGGACTACGAGCAGTACTTC. Translating gives CSVNGGDYEQYF.

This rearrangement joins TRBV10-3 to TRBJ1-4; D gene uncertain. CDR1 is ENHRY and CDR2 is SYGVKD in the germline V gene. This CDR3 comprises 10 residues. Trimming stripped 11 bases from V and 8 bases from J, with 9 bases between. The CDR3 loop is CAPAGEKLFF. The CDR3 region has the DNA TGTGCCCCTGCGGGGGAAAAACTGTTTTTT.

This clone was seen only a few times. The chain uses TRBV11-2 and TRBJ1-5, with D possibly being TRBD1 (6 bases). The length of the CDR3 is 13 residues. The germline V gene encodes CDR1 SGHAT and CDR2 FQNNGV. V was shortened by 0 bases and J by 12 bases, with 12 bases between the two germline ends. The CDR3 region is CASSLELGGFQHF. CDR3 in DNA: TGTGCCAGCAGCTTAGAATTGGGGGGCTTCCAGCATTTT. Full variable domain (remainder filled in from reference TRBV11-2 and TRBJ1-5): EAGVAQSPRYKIIEKRQSVAFWCNPISGHATLYWYQQILGQGPKLLIQFQNNGVVDDSQLPKDRFSAERLKGVDSTLKIQPAKLEDSAVYLCASSLELGGFQHFGDGTRLSIL.

J is TRBJ2-7 and V is TRBV28; 7 bases are a match to TRBD2. CDR3 length: 13 residues. Trimming took 7 bases from V and 2 from J; bases not matched to a gene: 5. The germline V gene has CDR1 MDHEN and CDR2 SYDVKM. CDR3: CASTRLAPYEQYF. The CDR3 bases are TGTGCCAGCACCCGACTAGCACCCTACGAGCAGTACTTC. Full variable domain (outside the CDR3, taken from reference TRBV28 and TRBJ2-7): DVKVTQSSRYLVKRTGEKVFLECVQDMDHENMFWYRQDPGLGLRLIYFSYDVKMKEKGDIPEGYSVSREKKERFSLILESASTNQTSMYLCASTRLAPYEQYFGPGTRLTVT.

The chain has TRBV10-3 and TRBJ2-1; D possibly corresponds to TRBD2 (6 bases). This CDR3 region has 17 residues. Trimming left V 8 bases short and J 2 bases short, with 22 bases between. Germline assignment: CDR1 ENHRY and CDR2 SYGVKD. The CDR3 sequence is CAIAKPPRGTTYNEQFF. The CDR3 DNA is TGTGCCATCGCGAAACCCCCGCGGGGAACAACCTACAATGAGCAGTTCTTC.

This chain joins TRBV18 and TRBJ1-5, with D possibly being TRBD1 (6 bases). The V end lost 6 bases, the J end lost 8 bases, and 17 bases lay between the germline ends. The germline gives CDR1 KGHSH, CDR2 LQKENI. The CDR3 length is 14 residues. CDR3 amino acids: CASSTSQGREPQHF. The DNA for the CDR3 is TGTGCCAGCTCCACGTCGCAGGGGCGGGAGCCCCAGCATTTT.

V gene TRBV27 combines with J gene TRBJ2-1; 9 bases fit TRBD2. The CDR3 spans 14 residues. The germline V gene has CDR1 MNHEY and CDR2 SMNVEV (reference sequence). J was trimmed by 6 bases and V by 9 bases; bases with no gene match: 9. The CDR3 DNA is TGTGCCAGTCTCAGGCGGGGGGGACGCAATGAGCAGTTCTTC. This gives the protein CASLRRGGRNEQFF.

This rearrangement joins TRBV9 to TRBJ2-3, with D unresolved. The ends were cut back, 7 bases at V and 3 bases at J, with 15 bases in the middle. In germline, CDR1 is SGDLS, CDR2 YYNGEE. The CDR3 extends over 14 amino acids. This CDR3 is CASRPAMRTDTQYF. In DNA form, the CDR3 reads TGTGCCAGCCGGCCAGCGATGAGGACAGATACGCAGTATTTT.